The following is a T cell receptor (beta chain) sequence with its context. The clone's antigen remains unknown. No much larger clone is present one base from it, and per-base qualities are unavailable. The data belong to a study of blood T cell repertoires in COVID-19 (dated by TCRdb to the early 2020s). At the level of the whole study: Samples from collaborators originated in the United States, Italy and Spain and spanned both the acute and convalescent phases of COVID-19. A de-identified subject ID, COVID-19 status, age in years and sex were almost always included in the sample metadata. The repertoires were released in a freely available public database intended as a resource for research on the immune response to SARS-CoV-2. Subjects who had been exposed to COVID-19, were actively infected with it, or had recovered from it provided the deeply sampled blood TCRbeta repertoires that made up the dataset. The samples were drawn from the first 160 participants of the ongoing ImmuneRACE study and from some 1,300 subjects provided by 6 global collaborators. Where available, HLA class I and class II types were taken from metadata supplied by the sample provider and were not determined by assay-based typing. The prospective study material was composed of cDNA or gDNA derived from T cells, B-cell-depleted T cells, or PBMCs.

The cysteine opens and the phenylalanine closes a CDR3 of 16 amino acids. Kept here is only the CDR3 DNA, which spans 48 bases and is read in frame from base 1. V sheds 4 bases and J sheds 4 bases, leaving 16 bases between their ends. The full study reports these points: The amount of clinical and demographic metadata varied by source and participant and was provided uncurated.

The collaborating institutions used their own protocols to collect whole blood in K2EDTA tubes. For TCRbeta analysis, collaborators shipped samples in one of three forms: frozen whole blood, isolated PBMCs, or DNA extracted from either of those sample types. TCRbeta CDR3 regions were amplified from genomic DNA by means of the immunoSEQ Assay, a bias-controlled multiplex PCR. Under the source paper's analysis protocol: The number of nucleated cells in each sample was estimated from the amplification of reference gene primers within the assay. To quantify the absolute abundance of each unique TCRbeta CDR3 rearrangement, sequence reads were collapsed and filtered. For each sample, productive Simpson clonality was calculated by taking the square root of Simpson's diversity index across productive rearrangements. In TCRdb, the immuneACCESS table is reduced to in-frame sequences with V and J assigned. These tables do not hold every clone; where another copy was compared, an unresolved V gene accounts for under half, and the others remain unexplained. Clone size and the V and J calls come from that table; the DNA yielded D and trimming. Within this sample are 150,000 to 200,000 clones, with approximately 89% of them counted one time only. Jointly, the top ten make up 2.5% to 4% of the sample.

The V and J genes are TRBV23-1 and TRBJ2-2, with a weak D call of TRBD2 (6 bases match). TRBV23-1 is recorded as an ORF, its role being uncertain. The sample was peripheral blood. This receptor was obtained from a man in his 70s with acute or convalescent COVID-19. The CDR3 reads as follows: CASSPRKGRGTGELFF. The DNA sequence is TGCGCCAGCAGTCCCCGGAAGGGGCGGGGCACCGGGGAGCTGTTTTTT.